Here is one T cell receptor beta chain with its context. In the original analysis: Estimation of nucleated cell counts was performed using reference gene primer amplification. Using immunoSEQ multiplex PCR, the repertoire was profiled, and TCRdb retains in-frame clones only, with some absent. Clone size and V and J calls were adopted from that table, with D and trimming inferred from the DNA. Here the sample spans about 230,000 clones, 84% being singletons. V was pared by 4 bases and J by 5 bases, with 18 bases between. Germline CDR1 and CDR2: SGHNT and YYREEE (reference sequence). This CDR3 is built from 15 residues. The sample comes from a study of blood T cell repertoires in COVID-19. Study summary: Samples representing acute and convalescent COVID-19 were sourced from the United States, Italy and Spain. In each case, the material was cDNA or gDNA derived from T cells, B-cell-depleted T cells, or PBMCs.

The TCR was taken from a man aged 40-49 years who had recovered from COVID-19. J is TRBJ1-2 and V is TRBV5-4; tentatively, D is TRBD1 (6 bases). Source material: peripheral blood. The CDR3 loop is CASSDSVGAGYGYTF. The CDR3 DNA sequence: TGTGCCAGCAGCGACTCGGTGGGGGCAGGGTATGGCTACACCTTC.